Listed below are T cell receptor beta chains from one sample, sequenced in a study of T cell responses to AZD1222 COVID-19 vaccine. TCRdb's table, derived via immunoSEQ multiplex PCR, lists solely in-frame clones and lacks some. There are around 150,000 clones in the sample; 65% to 90% occur only once, and roughly 8.7% lies in the top ten. Sequenced here: peripheral blood, sampled 28 days after the second dose of the MenACWY control vaccine. Receptor source: an adult who received the MenACWY meningococcal vaccine as a control. The CDR3 runs from the conserved cysteine through the conserved F or W. The D gene is left open where the match is weak. Clone size, where shown, is once, few, many, or a class for clones that have expanded.

CDR3 DNA	CDR3 protein	D gene	V gene	clone size	CDR3 length	J gene
TGTGCCAGCAGCAGGGTTTGGGACACTGAAGCTTTCTTT	CASSRVWDTEAFF	-	TRBV6-4	once	13	TRBJ1-1
TGTGCCAGCTCACCGGCCGGTGGTCCGGGAAACACCATATATTTT	CASSPAGGPGNTIYF	-	TRBV18	-	15	TRBJ1-3
TGTGCCAGCAGTTACACGGGATGGGGGAATCAGCCCCAGCATTTT	CASSYTGWGNQPQHF	-	TRBV6-2/TRBV6-3	-	15	TRBJ1-5
TGTGCCAGCTCACCACAAGGGGCAGGATCTCCCTACGAGCAGTACTTC	CASSPQGAGSPYEQYF	-	TRBV18	once	16	TRBJ2-7
TGCGCCAGCAGCTTGGAAGGGTTAACTAATGAAAAACTGTTTTTT	CASSLEGLTNEKLFF	-	TRBV5-1	-	15	TRBJ1-4
TGTGCCAGCTCACCGCTGGAGGGGCTCCAAGAGACCCAGTACTTC	CASSPLEGLQETQYF	-	TRBV18	-	15	TRBJ2-5
TGTGCCAGCAACGGACAGTACAATCAGCCCCAGCATTTT	CASNGQYNQPQHF	-	TRBV2	-	13	TRBJ1-5
TGTGCCAGCTCCCGGGGGGGGAACAATGAGCAGTTCTTC	CASSRGGNNEQFF	TRBD2	TRBV18	-	13	TRBJ2-1
TGTGCCACCAGTGATCGCCCGGGGGGGCCGGGAGAGACCCAGTACTTC	CATSDRPGGPGETQYF	TRBD2	TRBV24-1	-	16	TRBJ2-5
TGCGCCAGCAGCTTGGAAGGGGGCGCAAACACCTTC	CASSLEGGANTF	TRBD1	TRBV5-1	-	12	TRBJ1-2
TGTGCCAGCAGCCATCTTAGCGGGAGAATCAACGAGCAGTACTTC	CASSHLSGRINEQYF	TRBD2	TRBV3-1/TRBV3-2	-	15	TRBJ2-7
TGTGCCAGCAGCGTAGTGGCAGCGAATAATTCACCCCTCCACTTT	CASSVVAANNSPLHF	-	TRBV9	-	15	TRBJ1-6
TGTGCCTGGACGGCAGGGTCCTACAATGAGCAGTTCTTC	CAWTAGSYNEQFF	-	TRBV30	-	13	TRBJ2-1
TGCGCCAGCAGCTTGGCCACAAGTGGAACCGGGGAGCTGTTTTTT	CASSLATSGTGELFF	-	TRBV5-1	-	15	TRBJ2-2
TGTGCCAGCAGCTTGCAAGGGCCCATCGAACAGTACTTC	CASSLQGPIEQYF	-	TRBV5-4	-	13	TRBJ2-7
TGTGCCAGCAGCCAAGTTTTAGGGGGCGGCTATGGCTACACCTTC	CASSQVLGGGYGYTF	TRBD1	TRBV14	-	15	TRBJ1-2
TGTGCCAGCAGCTCCACTAGCGGGAGGGCCGGCACCGGGGAGCTGTTTTTT	CASSSTSGRAGTGELFF	TRBD2	TRBV5-4	-	17	TRBJ2-2
TGCAGCGTTGAGGGACAGACCTCTGGGGCCAACGTCCTGACTTTC	CSVEGQTSGANVLTF	TRBD1	TRBV29-1	-	15	TRBJ2-6
TGTGCCTGGAGTGTTTCACACAACAATGAGCAGTTCTTC	CAWSVSHNNEQFF	-	TRBV30	few	13	TRBJ2-1
TGTGCCAGCAGTGACTCGTTGGGACACCATAGGCTGCACTTC	CASSDSLGHHRLHF	-	TRBV6-4	-	14	TRBJ1-2
TGTGCCTGGAATCTAGCGGGAGGTTACAATGAGCAGTTCTTC	CAWNLAGGYNEQFF	TRBD2	TRBV30	-	14	TRBJ2-1
TGCGCCAGCAGCGGGCTAGCGGGGAGCACAGATACGCAGTATTTT	CASSGLAGSTDTQYF	TRBD2	TRBV5-1	-	15	TRBJ2-3
TGTGCCAGTAGTACCGGACAGGGACGGAATGAGCAGTTCTTC	CASSTGQGRNEQFF	TRBD1	TRBV19	few	14	TRBJ2-1
TGTGCCAGTAGAGGTGTCACTAGTGGTAATGAAAAACTGTTTTTT	CASRGVTSGNEKLFF	-	TRBV19	-	15	TRBJ1-4
TGCGCCAGCAGCCACCCCACAGGGGGCACTGAAGCTTTCTTT	CASSHPTGGTEAFF	TRBD1	TRBV5-1	-	14	TRBJ1-1
TGTGCCAGCATCAGGGACACTGAAGCTTTCTTT	CASIRDTEAFF	-	TRBV12-3/TRBV12-4	-	11	TRBJ1-1
TGTGCTAGTGGTTTCGGGACTAGCGGGAGCTACAATGAGCAGTTCTTC	CASGFGTSGSYNEQFF	TRBD2	TRBV12-5	-	16	TRBJ2-1
TGTGCCAGCAGCTTGGCGGTCGGGACAGATACGCAGTATTTT	CASSLAVGTDTQYF	-	TRBV5-6	-	14	TRBJ2-3
TGTGCCAGCAGCCCAGACTCTGGCGGTCGCTCCTACAATGAGCAGTTCTTC	CASSPDSGGRSYNEQFF	-	TRBV14	-	17	TRBJ2-1
TGTGCCAGCAGCTTGGGAAGGGGGATCGGAGTGGAGACCCAGTACTTC	CASSLGRGIGVETQYF	-	TRBV11-3	-	16	TRBJ2-5
TGCGCCAGCAGCTTGGAGGCAGGGCCGTCCAATGAGCAGTTCTTC	CASSLEAGPSNEQFF	-	TRBV5-1	-	15	TRBJ2-1
TGTGCCAGCTCACCACCCCTTGCGGGGAAGCAGTTCTTC	CASSPPLAGKQFF	-	TRBV18	-	13	TRBJ2-1
TGTGCCAGCAGTTACTCGGAGGGGTATAAGGGCTACACCTTC	CASSYSEGYKGYTF	-	TRBV6-6	-	14	TRBJ1-2
TGTGCCTGGGGGCAGGCCGGGAATCAGCCCCAGCATTTT	CAWGQAGNQPQHF	-	TRBV30	once	13	TRBJ1-5
TGTGCCAGCAGCTTAGCAGTAGCGGGAGGTCAGAATGAGCAGTTCTTC	CASSLAVAGGQNEQFF	TRBD2	TRBV7-8	-	16	TRBJ2-1
TGTGCCTGGGGGGGACAGTTCTATGGCTACACCTTC	CAWGGQFYGYTF	TRBD1	TRBV30	-	12	TRBJ1-2
TGCGCCAGCGCGATACCGGGAGGAGAGACCCAGTACTTC	CASAIPGGETQYF	TRBD2	TRBV5-1	-	13	TRBJ2-5
TGTGCCTGGAGCAAACCCGGGACAGGGTATAATCGGGCCTATGGCTACACCTTC	CAWSKPGTGYNRAYGYTF	TRBD1	TRBV30	-	18	TRBJ1-2
TGTGCCACCGCCAGCGGGTCGGTAAGGCCCGGGGAGCTGTTTTTT	CATASGSVRPGELFF	-	TRBV24-1	-	15	TRBJ2-2
TGTGCCAGCAGCTCAACAGGGGGTCCTTCACCCCTCCACTTT	CASSSTGGPSPLHF	TRBD1	TRBV7-9	-	14	TRBJ1-6
TGTGCCAGCAGTAGACAGAGGAACACTGAAGCTTTCTTT	CASSRQRNTEAFF	-	TRBV7-2	-	13	TRBJ1-1
TGTGCCAGCACCCGTAACACTGAAGCTTTCTTT	CASTRNTEAFF	-	TRBV11-3	-	11	TRBJ1-1
TGTGCCAGCAGTGAACCCCGGACTAGCGGGAACAGGCACGAGCAGTACTTC	CASSEPRTSGNRHEQYF	TRBD2	TRBV2	-	17	TRBJ2-7
TGTGCCAGCAGCGAAGAGTGGACAGGTGAAGCTTTCTTT	CASSEEWTGEAFF	TRBD1	TRBV14	few	13	TRBJ1-1
TGTGCCAGCACCAGACAGGGGTCCACCGGGGAGCTGTTTTTT	CASTRQGSTGELFF	TRBD1	TRBV27	few	14	TRBJ2-2
TGTGCCAGCAGCTTAGGTCTAGCGGGGTCCCCGGACAATGAGCAGTTCTTC	CASSLGLAGSPDNEQFF	TRBD2	TRBV7-7	-	17	TRBJ2-1
TGTGCCTCCGGGCAGCGGCCAGTCGAGCAGTTCTTC	CASGQRPVEQFF	-	TRBV10-3	-	12	TRBJ2-1
TGTGCCAGTAGTATCCCCGGAGGTACCGGGGAGCTGTTTTTT	CASSIPGGTGELFF	-	TRBV19	-	14	TRBJ2-2